Listed here is a single T cell receptor (beta chain). The sample originates from a study of shared clonotypes between healthy human individuals. Sequenced by immunoSEQ multiplex PCR; TCRdb stores in-frame clones only, minus some. The table lists roughly 2.1 million clones, approximately 94% of them singletons, with under 2% in the top ten. CD45RO negativity and positive selection for CCR7 defined naive CD8 cells, a population that excluded terminally differentiated effector memory CD45RA+ cells. Source material: naive CD8+ T cells from PBMCs. The source is a man younger than 30 in good health. Some clones in this sample may be carry-over from other donors' samples.

CDR3 sequence reads: CASSAAGLLSDEQFF. The CDR3 coding sequence is TGTGCCAGCAGCGCCGCGGGACTCCTCAGCGATGAGCAGTTCTTC. The chain uses TRBV9 and TRBJ2-1; D possibly corresponds to TRBD2 (6 bases). The CDR3 length is 15 residues. The V gene's germline CDR1 is SGDLS and CDR2 YYNGEE. V lost 3 bases and J 8 bases, leaving 18 bases between the germline ends.